This record looks at one TCR beta chain sequence and its context. This sample is part of a study of T cells in localized non-small cell lung cancer. Germline V lookup: CDR1 MDHEN, CDR2 SYDVKM. CDR3 size: 17 residues. Trimming left V 7 bases short and J 8 bases short, with 29 bases between. TCRdb's copy holds only in-frame clones and misses some; the assay was immunoSEQ multiplex PCR. This table holds tens of thousands of clones, 87% found once. This TCR was recovered from a man aged 35-69 years with stage III lung adenocarcinoma. This rearrangement joins TRBV28 to TRBJ1-2, with unresolved D. The source material was peripheral blood mononuclear cells, sampled before any cancer treatment. CDR3 in DNA: TGTGCCAGCACCCCCGCTGGCAGCGGAATTATGTTGGAGGGCTACACCTTC. Translating it yields CASTPAGSGIMLEGYTF.